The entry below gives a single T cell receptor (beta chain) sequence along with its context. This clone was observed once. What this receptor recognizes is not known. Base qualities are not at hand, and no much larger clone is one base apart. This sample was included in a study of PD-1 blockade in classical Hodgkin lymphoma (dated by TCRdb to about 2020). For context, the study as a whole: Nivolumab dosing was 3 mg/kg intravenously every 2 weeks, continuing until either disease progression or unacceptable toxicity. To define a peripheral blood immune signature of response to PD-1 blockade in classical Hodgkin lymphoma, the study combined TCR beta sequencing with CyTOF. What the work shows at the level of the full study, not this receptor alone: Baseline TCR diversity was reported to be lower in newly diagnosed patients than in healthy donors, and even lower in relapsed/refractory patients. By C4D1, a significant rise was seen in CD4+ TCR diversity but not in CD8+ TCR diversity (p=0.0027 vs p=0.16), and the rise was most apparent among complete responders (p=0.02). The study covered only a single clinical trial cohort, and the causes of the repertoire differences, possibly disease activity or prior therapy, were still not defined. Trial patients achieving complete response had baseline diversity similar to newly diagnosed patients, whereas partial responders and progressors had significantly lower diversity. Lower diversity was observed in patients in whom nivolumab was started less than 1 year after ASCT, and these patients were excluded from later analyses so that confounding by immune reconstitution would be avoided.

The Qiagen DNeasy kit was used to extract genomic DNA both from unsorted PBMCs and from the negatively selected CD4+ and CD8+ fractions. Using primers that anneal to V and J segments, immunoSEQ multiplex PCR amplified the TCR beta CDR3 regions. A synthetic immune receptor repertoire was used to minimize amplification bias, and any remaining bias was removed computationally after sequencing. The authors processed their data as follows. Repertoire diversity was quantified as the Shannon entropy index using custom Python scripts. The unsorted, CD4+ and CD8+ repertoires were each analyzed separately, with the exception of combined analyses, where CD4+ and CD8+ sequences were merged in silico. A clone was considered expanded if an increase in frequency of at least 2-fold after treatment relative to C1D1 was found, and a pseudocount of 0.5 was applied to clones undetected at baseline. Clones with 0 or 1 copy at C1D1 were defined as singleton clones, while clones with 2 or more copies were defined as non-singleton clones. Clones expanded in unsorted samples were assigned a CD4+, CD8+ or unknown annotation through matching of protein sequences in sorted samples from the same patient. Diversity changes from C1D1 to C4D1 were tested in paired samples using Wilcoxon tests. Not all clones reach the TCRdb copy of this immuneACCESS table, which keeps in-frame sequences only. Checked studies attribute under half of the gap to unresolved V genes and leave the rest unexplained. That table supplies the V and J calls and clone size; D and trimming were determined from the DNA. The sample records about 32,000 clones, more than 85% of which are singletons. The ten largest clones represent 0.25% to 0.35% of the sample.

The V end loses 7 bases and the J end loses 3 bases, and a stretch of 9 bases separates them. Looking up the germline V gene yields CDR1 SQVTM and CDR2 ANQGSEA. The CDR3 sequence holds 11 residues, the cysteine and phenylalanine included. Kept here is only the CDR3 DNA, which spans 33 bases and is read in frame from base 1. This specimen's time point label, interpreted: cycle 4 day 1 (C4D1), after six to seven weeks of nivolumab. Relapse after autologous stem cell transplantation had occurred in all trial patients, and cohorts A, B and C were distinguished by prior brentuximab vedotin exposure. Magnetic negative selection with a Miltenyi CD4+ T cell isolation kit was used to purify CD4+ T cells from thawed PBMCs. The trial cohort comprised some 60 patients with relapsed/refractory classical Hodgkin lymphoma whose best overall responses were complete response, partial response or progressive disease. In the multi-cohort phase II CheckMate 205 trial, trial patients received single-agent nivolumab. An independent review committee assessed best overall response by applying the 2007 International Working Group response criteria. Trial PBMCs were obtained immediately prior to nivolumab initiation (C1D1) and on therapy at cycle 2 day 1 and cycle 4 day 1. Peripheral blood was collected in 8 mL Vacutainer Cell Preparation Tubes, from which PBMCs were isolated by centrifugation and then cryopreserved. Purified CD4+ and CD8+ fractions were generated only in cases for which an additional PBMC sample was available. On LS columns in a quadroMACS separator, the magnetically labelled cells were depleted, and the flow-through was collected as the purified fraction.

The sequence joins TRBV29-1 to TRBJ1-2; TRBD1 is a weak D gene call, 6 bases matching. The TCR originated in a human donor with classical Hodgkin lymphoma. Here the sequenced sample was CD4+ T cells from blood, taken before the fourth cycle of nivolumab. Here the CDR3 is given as CSDGTYYGYTF. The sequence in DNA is TGCAGCGACGGGACATACTATGGCTACACCTTC.